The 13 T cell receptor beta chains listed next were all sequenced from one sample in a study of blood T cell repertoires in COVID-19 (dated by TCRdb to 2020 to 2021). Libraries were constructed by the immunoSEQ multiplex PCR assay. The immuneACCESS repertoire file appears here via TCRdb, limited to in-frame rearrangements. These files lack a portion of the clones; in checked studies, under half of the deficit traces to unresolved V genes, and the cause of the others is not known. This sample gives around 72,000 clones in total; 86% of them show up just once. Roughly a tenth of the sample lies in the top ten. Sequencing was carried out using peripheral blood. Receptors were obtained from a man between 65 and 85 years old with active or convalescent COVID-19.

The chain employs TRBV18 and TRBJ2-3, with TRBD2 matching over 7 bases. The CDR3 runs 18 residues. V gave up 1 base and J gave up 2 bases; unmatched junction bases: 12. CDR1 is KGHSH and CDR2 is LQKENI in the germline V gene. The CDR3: CASSPLRGGRAVTDTQYF. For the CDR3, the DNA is TGTGCCAGCTCACCACTAAGAGGTGGGAGGGCGGTCACAGATACGCAGTATTTT.

CDR3 bases: TGTGCCAGCAGTACCCAGGGGAAGGTCACTGAAGCTTTCTTT. This sequence encodes CASSTQGKVTEAFF. V is TRBV6-5 and J is TRBJ1-1; the D gene is possibly TRBD1 (6 bases). The germline V gene has CDR1 MNHEY and CDR2 SVGAGI. Trimming removed 5 bases at V and 4 bases at J, with 14 bases between. The CDR3 totals 14 residues.

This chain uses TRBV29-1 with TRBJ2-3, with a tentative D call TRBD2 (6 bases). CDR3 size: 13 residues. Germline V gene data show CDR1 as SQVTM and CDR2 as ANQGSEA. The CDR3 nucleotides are TGCAGTGCAAGGCGGGACCACACAGATACGCAGTATTTT. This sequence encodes CSARRDHTDTQYF.

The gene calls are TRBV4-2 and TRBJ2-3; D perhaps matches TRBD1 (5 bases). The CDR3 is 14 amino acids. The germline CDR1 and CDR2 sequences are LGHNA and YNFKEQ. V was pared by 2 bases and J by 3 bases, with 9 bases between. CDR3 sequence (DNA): TGTGCCAGCAGCCAACCTGACAGAACAGATACGCAGTATTTT. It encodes CASSQPDRTDTQYF.

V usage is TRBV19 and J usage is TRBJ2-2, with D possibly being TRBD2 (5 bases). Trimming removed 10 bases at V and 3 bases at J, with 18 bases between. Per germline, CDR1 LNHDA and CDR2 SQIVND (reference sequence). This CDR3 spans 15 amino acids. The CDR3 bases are TGTGCCACCCCGATGAATACTAGACACACCGGGGAGCTGTTTTTT. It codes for CATPMNTRHTGELFF.

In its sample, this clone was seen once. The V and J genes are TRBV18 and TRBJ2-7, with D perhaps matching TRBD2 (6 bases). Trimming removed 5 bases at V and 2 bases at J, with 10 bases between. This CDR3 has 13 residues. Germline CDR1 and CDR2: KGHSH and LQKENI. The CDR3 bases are TGTGCCAGCTCAACCGGGACTGCCTACGAGCAGTACTTC. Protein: CASSTGTAYEQYF.

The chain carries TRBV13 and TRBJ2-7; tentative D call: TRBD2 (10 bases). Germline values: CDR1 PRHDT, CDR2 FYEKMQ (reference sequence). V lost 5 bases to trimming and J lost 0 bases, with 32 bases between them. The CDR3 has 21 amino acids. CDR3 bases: TGTGCCAGCAGCCCAGAGACAGGGGGGAAAGGACTAGCGGCAAACTCCTACGAGCAGTACTTC. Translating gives CASSPETGGKGLAANSYEQYF.

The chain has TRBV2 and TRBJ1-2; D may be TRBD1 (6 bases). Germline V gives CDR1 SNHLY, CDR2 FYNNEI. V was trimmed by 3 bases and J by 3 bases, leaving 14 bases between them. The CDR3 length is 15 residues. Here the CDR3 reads CASSDGTHSYYGYTF. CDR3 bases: TGTGCCAGCAGTGATGGGACACACTCCTACTATGGCTACACCTTC.

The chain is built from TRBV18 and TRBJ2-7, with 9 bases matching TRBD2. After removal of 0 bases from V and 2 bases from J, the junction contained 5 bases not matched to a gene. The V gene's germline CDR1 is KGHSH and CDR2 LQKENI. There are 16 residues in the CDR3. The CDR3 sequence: CASSPPDSGRAYEQYF. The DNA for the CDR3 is TGTGCCAGCTCACCACCGGATAGCGGGAGAGCCTACGAGCAGTACTTC. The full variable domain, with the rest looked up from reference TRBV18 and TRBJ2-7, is NAGVMQNPRHLVRRRGQEARLRCSPMKGHSHVYWYRQLPEEGLKFMVYLQKENIIDESGMPKERFSAEFPKEGPSILRIQQVVRGDSAAYFCASSPPDSGRAYEQYFGPGTRLTVT.

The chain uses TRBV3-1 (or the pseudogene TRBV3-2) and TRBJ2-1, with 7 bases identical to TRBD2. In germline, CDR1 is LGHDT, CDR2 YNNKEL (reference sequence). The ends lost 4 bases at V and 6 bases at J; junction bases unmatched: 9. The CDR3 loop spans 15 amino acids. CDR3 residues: CASSLPGLRFNEQFF. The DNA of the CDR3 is TGTGCCAGCAGCCTTCCGGGACTACGCTTCAATGAGCAGTTCTTC.

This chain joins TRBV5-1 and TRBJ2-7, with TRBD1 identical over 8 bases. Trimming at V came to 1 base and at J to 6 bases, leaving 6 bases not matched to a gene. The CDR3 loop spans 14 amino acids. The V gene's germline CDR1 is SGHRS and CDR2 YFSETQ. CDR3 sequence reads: CASSLLQGASEQYF. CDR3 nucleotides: TGCGCCAGCAGCTTGCTGCAGGGGGCAAGCGAGCAGTACTTC.

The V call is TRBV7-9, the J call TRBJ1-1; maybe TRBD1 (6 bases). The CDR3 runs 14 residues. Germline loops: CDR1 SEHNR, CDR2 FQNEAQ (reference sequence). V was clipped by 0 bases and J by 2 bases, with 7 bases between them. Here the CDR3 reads CASSLAGQNTEAFF. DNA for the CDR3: TGTGCCAGCAGCTTAGCGGGACAAAACACTGAAGCTTTCTTT. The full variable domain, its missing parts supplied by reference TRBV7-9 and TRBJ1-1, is DTGVSQNPRHKITKRGQNVTFRCDPISEHNRLYWYRQTLGQGPEFLTYFQNEAQLEKSRLLSDRFSAERPKGSFSTLEIQRTEQGDSAMYLCASSLAGQNTEAFFGQGTRLTVV.

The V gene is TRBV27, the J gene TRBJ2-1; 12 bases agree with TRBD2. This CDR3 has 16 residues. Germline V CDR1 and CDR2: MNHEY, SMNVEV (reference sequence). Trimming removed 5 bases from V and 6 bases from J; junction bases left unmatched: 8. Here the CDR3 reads CASSPYLAGGGNEQFF. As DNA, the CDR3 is TGTGCCAGCAGTCCTTATCTAGCGGGAGGGGGCAATGAGCAGTTCTTC.